This T cell receptor beta chain was documented in a study of CD8+ T cells in alopecia areata. The germline gives CDR1 MGHDK, CDR2 SYGVNS. The CDR3 covers 16 residues. J gave up 5 bases and V 4 bases, and 13 bases lay outside the gene matches. RNA extraction and reverse transcription yielded cDNA as sequencing template. Sequencing used immunoSEQ multiplex PCR; TCRdb keeps in-frame clones, though not all of them. The sample includes roughly 110,000 clones, roughly three fifths seen only once; the top ten take 3% to 4%. Study findings and constraints: Scalp clonality and expanded CD8+ clones among the top 100 fell significantly with tofacitinib. Many expanded lesional clones remained in scalp and blood on tofacitinib.

Details on this clone: No antigen is known for it.

Treatment of the sample: oral pan-JAK inhibitor, 5-10 mg twice daily. Sequenced here: CD4+ T cells sorted from blood, sampled at week 24, from a patient treated with tofacitinib. This receptor was obtained from a human donor with alopecia areata. The rearrangement joins TRBV25-1 to TRBJ2-5, with 7 nucleotides matching TRBD1. The CDR3 DNA follows: TGTGCCAGCAGTGGGAGACAGGGTGGAGTTGTGGAGACCCAGTACTTC. Amino acid sequence: CASSGRQGGVVETQYF.